The entry that follows covers one TCR beta chain sequence. Measured with immunoSEQ multiplex PCR; TCRdb has only the in-frame clones, and not every one. This table holds under 110,000 clones, 85% found once. This sample stems from a study of blood T cell repertoires in COVID-19. In the study overall: Italy, Spain and the United States were the sources of the convalescent and acute COVID-19 samples.

This CDR3 is built from 14 residues. V was clipped by 3 bases and J by 6 bases; unmatched bases: 10. Germline CDR1 and CDR2: SQVTM and ANQGSEA. The source material was peripheral blood. This chain uses TRBV29-1 with TRBJ1-2; TRBD1 agrees at 7 bases. The TCR originated in a woman between 70 and 85 years old with active or convalescent COVID-19. This CDR3 is CSVENQKTGNGYTF. In nucleotides, the CDR3 is TGCAGCGTTGAGAACCAAAAGACAGGGAATGGCTACACCTTC.